These T cell receptor beta chains were read from a single sample in a study of post-analysis software for immune sequencing data. One entry per CDR3 protein, called by TCRdb with MiXCR from the PCR reads. The sample carries approximately 730,000 distinct CDR3 sequences, 25% to 30% recorded once. The sequencing input was blood. These receptors all stem from a girl between 10 and 17 years old with multiple sclerosis. Each CDR3 is given with its conserved first and last residue. Fields, in order: J gene, D gene, V gene, clone size, CDR3 protein, CDR3 DNA. D genes are given only for firm matches. The size of a clone is reported for some rows only, either as once, few or many, or as a class for expanded clones.

>TRBJ2-3|-|TRBV5-1|-
CASSLTGRGTDTQYF
TGCGCCAGCAGCTTGACGGGACGGGGCACAGATACGCAGTATTTT
>TRBJ2-6|-|TRBV29-1|-
CSVVGGSGANVLTF
TGCAGCGTTGTGGGTGGATCTGGGGCCAACGTCCTGACTTTC
>TRBJ2-1|TRBD2|TRBV20-1|once
CSARLRLAGVEDEQFF
TGCAGTGCTAGACTTCGACTAGCGGGAGTTGAAGATGAGCAGTTCTTC
>TRBJ2-1|TRBD2|TRBV5-1|many
CASTSGSSYNEQFF
TGCGCCAGTACTAGCGGGAGCTCCTACAATGAGCAGTTCTTC
>TRBJ2-1|TRBD2|TRBV3-1|-
CASSLRPAGADEQFF
TGTGCCAGCAGCCTGCGGCCAGCGGGAGCCGATGAGCAGTTCTTC
>TRBJ2-2|TRBD2|TRBV7-2|-
CASSPILAGRFSGELFF
TGTGCCAGCAGCCCCATCTTAGCGGGTCGGTTCTCCGGGGAGCTGTTTTTT
>TRBJ2-2|TRBD1|TRBV5-1|once
CASSSYPRDRNTGELFF
TGCGCCAGCAGCTCGTACCCCCGGGACAGGAACACCGGGGAGCTGTTTTTT
>TRBJ1-2|TRBD1|TRBV29-1|many
CSVQGVGLGYTF
TGCAGCGTTCAGGGGGTAGGCTTGGGCTACACCTTC
>TRBJ2-1|TRBD1|TRBV4-2|few
CASSQEFWQGANGEQFF
TGTGCCAGCAGCCAAGAATTTTGGCAGGGGGCGAACGGTGAGCAGTTCTTC
>TRBJ2-7|TRBD2|TRBV7-8|-
CASSQLAGSHEQYF
TGTGCCAGCAGCCAACTAGCGGGATCCCACGAGCAGTACTTC
>TRBJ2-5|-|TRBV5-5|-
CANTSIFVRAQETQYF
TGTGCCAACACCTCAATCTTTGTACGTGCTCAAGAGACCCAGTACTTC
>TRBJ2-7|-|TRBV27|-
CASSLSFLGTYNEQYF
TGTGCCAGCAGTTTATCGTTCTTGGGCACTTATAACGAGCAGTACTTC
>TRBJ1-1|-|TRBV3-1|-
CASSQDLVGRAFF
TGTGCCAGCAGCCAAGATCTCGTGGGTAGAGCTTTCTTT
>TRBJ2-7|-|TRBV9|-
CASAHNKETGSYEQYF
TGTGCCAGCGCCCATAATAAAGAGACAGGCTCCTACGAGCAGTACTTC
>TRBJ1-2|-|TRBV7-9|few
CASSPLSPSNYGYTF
TGTGCCAGCAGCCCATTATCACCTTCCAACTATGGCTACACCTTC
>TRBJ1-1|TRBD1|TRBV29-1|few
CSVDRIGTDEAFF
TGCAGCGTCGACCGGATCGGGACAGACGAAGCTTTCTTT
>TRBJ2-3|-|TRBV12-3/TRBV12-4|-
CASSSSGRVSTDTQYF
TGTGCCAGCAGTTCTTCCGGGCGTGTGAGCACAGATACGCAGTATTTT
>TRBJ1-5|-|TRBV27|few
CASSLLDTQPQHF
TGTGCCAGCAGTCTACTCGATACCCAGCCCCAGCATTTT
>TRBJ1-2|TRBD1|TRBV7-9|few
CASSLIQGAHGYTF
TGTGCCAGCAGCTTAATACAGGGGGCGCATGGCTACACCTTC
>TRBJ2-1|-|TRBV7-8|few
CASSFYNSGETQFF
TGTGCCAGCAGCTTTTACAATAGCGGCGAGACCCAGTTCTTC
>TRBJ1-2|-|TRBV28|-
CATQIGQLYGYTF
TGTGCCACCCAAATCGGACAGCTCTATGGCTACACCTTC
>TRBJ2-7|-|TRBV20-1|-
CTILGGTGEQYF
TGCACCATCCTAGGGGGGACCGGCGAGCAGTACTTC
>TRBJ2-5|-|TRBV7-2|few
CASSGLGGPFETQYF
TGTGCCAGCAGCGGCCTCGGAGGGCCGTTTGAGACCCAGTACTTC
>TRBJ2-1|-|TRBV20-1|-
CSARGLVGYNEQFF
TGCAGTGCTAGGGGTCTAGTAGGCTACAATGAGCAGTTCTTC
>TRBJ2-5|-|TRBV6-5|-
CASSYSFAGIETQYF
TGTGCCAGCAGTTACTCCTTCGCAGGCATAGAGACCCAGTACTTC
>TRBJ2-1|TRBD2|TRBV28|few
CASSPLSGGRGEEQFF
TGTGCCAGCAGTCCACTGAGCGGGGGAAGAGGAGAAGAGCAGTTCTTC
>TRBJ2-3|TRBD1|TRBV4-3|-
CASSQVQGGTDTQYF
TGCGCCAGCAGCCAGGTACAGGGGGGCACAGATACGCAGTATTTT
>TRBJ2-3|TRBD2|TRBV7-9|-
CASSFGGGTDTQYF
TGTGCCAGCAGCTTCGGGGGGGGCACAGATACGCAGTATTTT